These 7 T cell receptor beta chains originate from one sample sequenced in a study of cytomegalovirus exposure and HLA in healthy donors. The PCR contained 60 Vbeta and 13 Jbeta primers. Profiled with immunoSEQ multiplex PCR; TCRdb holds only in-frame clones, not every one. The data hold tens of thousands of clones, with 7.5% to 8.5% observed a single time. Sequenced material: PBMCs. These receptor sequences come from a man aged 50-59 years in good health and CMV-seronegative.

The chain couples TRBV4-2 to TRBJ2-1; possible D gene TRBD2, 7 bases. The V end lost 1 base, the J end lost 5 bases, and 12 bases lay between the germline ends. Germline V gene lookup returns CDR1 LGHNA and CDR2 YNFKEQ. This CDR3 has 15 residues. The DNA of the CDR3 is TGTGCCAGCAGCCAAGGGGGGGGCAGAGACAATGAGCAGTTCTTC. Translation: CASSQGGGRDNEQFF.

This clone was detected a few times. V and J are TRBV18 and TRBJ1-2; the D gene is possibly TRBD1 (6 bases). The V end lost 3 bases, the J end lost 1 base, and 15 bases lay between the germline ends. Germline V gene lookup returns CDR1 KGHSH and CDR2 LQKENI. CDR3 length equals 16 residues. CDR3 region: CASSPRGQPNNYGYTF. DNA of the CDR3: TGTGCCAGCTCACCCCGAGGACAGCCTAATAACTATGGCTACACCTTC.

With regard to this clone: Being one base from a much bigger clone, this may be a read error. The conserved phenylalanine or tryptophan normally closing the CDR3 is absent here, so this likely arose from a read error. V and J are TRBV5-1 and TRBJ1-2, with D uncertain. The germline V gene has CDR1 SGHRS and CDR2 YFSETQ. The CDR3 contains 14 residues. V was pared by 4 bases and J by 2 bases, with 12 bases between. This CDR3 is CASSTTSMNYGYTL. CDR3 nucleotide sequence: TGCGCCAGCAGCACCACATCAATGAACTATGGCTACACCCTC.

Only a few counts were recorded for this clone. This sequence joins TRBV6-1 and TRBJ2-7, with a tentative D call TRBD1 (7 bases). The V gene lost 5 bases and the J gene lost 5 bases, with 19 bases spanning the gap. CDR3 length equals 15 residues. Germline V gene data show CDR1 as MNHNS and CDR2 as SASEGT. In nucleotides, the CDR3 is TGTGCCAGCAGTCCCCTGGGGCAGGGGGGCCACGAGCAGTACTTC. The encoded protein is CASSPLGQGGHEQYF.

The chain couples TRBV7-8 to TRBJ2-7; 8 bases are shared with TRBD1. J was trimmed by 5 bases and V by 2 bases; bases with no gene match: 5. Germline CDR1 reads SGHVS; CDR2 reads FQNEAQ. The CDR3 has 14 amino acids. The CDR3 sequence is CASSLRQGYHEQYF. In nucleotides, the CDR3 is TGTGCCAGCAGCTTAAGACAGGGGTACCACGAGCAGTACTTC.

The chain recombines TRBV5-1 with TRBJ2-3; 8 nucleotides align to TRBD2. The CDR3 is made up of 15 amino acids. J was trimmed by 1 base and V by 5 bases; bases with no gene match: 6. Germline V gene lookup returns CDR1 SGHRS and CDR2 YFSETQ. CDR3 bases: TGCGCCAGCAGGGGTTCCGGGGGGGGCACAGATACGCAGTATTTT. Translated: CASRGSGGGTDTQYF.

This clone was found a few times. V and J are TRBV27 and TRBJ2-5; maybe TRBD2 (6 bases). The CDR3 is 16 residues long. Germline lookup yields CDR1 MNHEY and CDR2 SMNVEV (reference sequence). V lost 3 bases and J 5 bases, leaving 19 bases between the germline ends. The CDR3 DNA sequence: TGTGCCAGCAGTTTGAGGTTGGGGGGACGAGGCGAGACCCAGTACTTC. This gives the protein CASSLRLGGRGETQYF.